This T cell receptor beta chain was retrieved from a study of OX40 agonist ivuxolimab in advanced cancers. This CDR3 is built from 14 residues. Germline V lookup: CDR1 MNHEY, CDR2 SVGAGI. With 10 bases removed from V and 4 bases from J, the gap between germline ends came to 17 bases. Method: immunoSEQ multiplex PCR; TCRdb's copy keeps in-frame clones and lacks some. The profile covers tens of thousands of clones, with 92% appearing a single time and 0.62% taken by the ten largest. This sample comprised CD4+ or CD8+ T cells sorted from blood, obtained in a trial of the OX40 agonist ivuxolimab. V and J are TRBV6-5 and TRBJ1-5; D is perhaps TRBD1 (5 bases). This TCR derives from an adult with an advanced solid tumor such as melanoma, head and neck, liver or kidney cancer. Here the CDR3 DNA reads TGTGCCACCTGGGGGGAACTGGAAAATCAGCCCCAGCATTTT. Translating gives CATWGELENQPQHF.